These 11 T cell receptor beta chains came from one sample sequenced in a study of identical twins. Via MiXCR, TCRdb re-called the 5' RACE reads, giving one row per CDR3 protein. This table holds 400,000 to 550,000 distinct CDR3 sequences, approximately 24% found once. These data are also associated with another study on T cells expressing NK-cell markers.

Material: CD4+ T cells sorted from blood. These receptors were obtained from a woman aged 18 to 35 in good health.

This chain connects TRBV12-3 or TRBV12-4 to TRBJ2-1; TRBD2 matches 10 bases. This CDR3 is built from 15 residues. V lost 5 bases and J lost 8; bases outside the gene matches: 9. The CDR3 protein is CASSPERGGRDEQFF. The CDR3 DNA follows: TGTGCCAGCAGTCCAGAGCGGGGGGGCCGAGATGAGCAGTTCTTC.

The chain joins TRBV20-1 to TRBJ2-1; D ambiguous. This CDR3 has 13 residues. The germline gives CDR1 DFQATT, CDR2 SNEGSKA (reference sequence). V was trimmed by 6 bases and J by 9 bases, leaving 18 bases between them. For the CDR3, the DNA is TGCAGTGCCCTTAGGTATTCGGGCTCTGAGCAGTTCTTC. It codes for CSALRYSGSEQFF.

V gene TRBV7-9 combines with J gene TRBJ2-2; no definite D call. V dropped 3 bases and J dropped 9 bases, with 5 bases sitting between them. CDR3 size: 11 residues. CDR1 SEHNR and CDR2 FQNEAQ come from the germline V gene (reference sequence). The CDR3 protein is CASSFHRELFF. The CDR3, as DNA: TGTGCCAGCAGCTTCCATAGGGAGCTGTTTTTT.

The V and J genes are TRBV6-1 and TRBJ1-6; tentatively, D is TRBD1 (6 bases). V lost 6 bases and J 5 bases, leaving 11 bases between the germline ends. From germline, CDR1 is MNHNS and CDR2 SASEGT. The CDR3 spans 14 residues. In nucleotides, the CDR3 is TGTGCCAGCAGGAGGACAGTCGATAATTCACCCCTCCACTTT. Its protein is CASRRTVDNSPLHF.

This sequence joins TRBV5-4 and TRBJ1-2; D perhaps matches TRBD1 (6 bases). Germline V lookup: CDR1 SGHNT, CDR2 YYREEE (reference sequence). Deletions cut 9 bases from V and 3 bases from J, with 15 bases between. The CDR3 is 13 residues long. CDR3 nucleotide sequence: TGTGCCATGGGCCGTGAGGGGGACTATGGCTACACCTTC. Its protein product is CAMGREGDYGYTF. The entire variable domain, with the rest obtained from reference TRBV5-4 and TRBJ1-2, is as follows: ETGVTQSPTHLIKTRGQQVTLRCSSQSGHNTVSWYQQALGQGPQFIFQYYREEENGRGNFPPRFSGLQFPNYSSELNVNALELDDSALYLCAMGREGDYGYTFGSGTRLTVV.

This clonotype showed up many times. The CDR3 reads CASSLQLAKNIQYF. CDR3 sequence (DNA): TGTGCCAGCAGTTTGCAGTTAGCCAAAAACATTCAGTACTTC. The chain couples TRBV12-3 or TRBV12-4 to TRBJ2-4; the D is unclear. Trimming cost V 3 bases and J 0 bases, with 6 bases left between them. The CDR3 extends over 14 amino acids.

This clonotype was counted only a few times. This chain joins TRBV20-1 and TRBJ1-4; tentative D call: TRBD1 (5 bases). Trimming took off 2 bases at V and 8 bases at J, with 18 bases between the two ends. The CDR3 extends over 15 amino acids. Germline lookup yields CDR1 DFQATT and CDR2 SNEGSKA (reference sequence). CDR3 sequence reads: CSARKTARSPEKLFF. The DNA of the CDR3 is TGCAGTGCTAGAAAGACAGCTAGAAGTCCGGAAAAACTGTTTTTT.

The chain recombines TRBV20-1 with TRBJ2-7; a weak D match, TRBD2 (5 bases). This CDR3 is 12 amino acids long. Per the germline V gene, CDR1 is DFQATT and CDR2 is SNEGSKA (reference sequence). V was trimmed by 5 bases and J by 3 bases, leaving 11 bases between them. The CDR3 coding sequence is TGCAGTGCTGTCGGGGTCCTCTACGAGCAGTACTTC. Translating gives CSAVGVLYEQYF.

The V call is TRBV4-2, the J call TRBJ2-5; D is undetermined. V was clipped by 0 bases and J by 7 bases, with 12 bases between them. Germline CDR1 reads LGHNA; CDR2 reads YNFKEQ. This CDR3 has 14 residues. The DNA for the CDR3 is TGTGCCAGCAGCCAAGATCCTACCCCGGGGACCCAGTACTTC. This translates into CASSQDPTPGTQYF.

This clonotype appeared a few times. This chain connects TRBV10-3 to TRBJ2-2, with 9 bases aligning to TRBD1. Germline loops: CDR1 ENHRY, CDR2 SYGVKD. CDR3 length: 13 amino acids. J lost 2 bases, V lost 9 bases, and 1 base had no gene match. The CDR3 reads CAIQGANTGELFF. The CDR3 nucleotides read TGTGCCATACAGGGGGCCAACACCGGGGAGCTGTTTTTT.

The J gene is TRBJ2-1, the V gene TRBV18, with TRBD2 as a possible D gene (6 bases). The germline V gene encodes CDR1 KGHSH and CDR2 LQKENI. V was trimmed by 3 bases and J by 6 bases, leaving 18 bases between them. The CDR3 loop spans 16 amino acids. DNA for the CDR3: TGTGCCAGCTCACCCCCGGGCGCTCCCGGGGGCAATGAGCAGTTCTTC. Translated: CASSPPGAPGGNEQFF.